This T cell receptor beta chain was profiled in a study of T cell responses to AZD1222 COVID-19 vaccine. Overall study results and limits: At study baseline, merely more than 5 AZD1222 recipients were seropositive. Donors were mostly white British, more females; clonal diversity possibly underestimated.

TCRdb keeps only in-frame clones here, not all; method: immunoSEQ multiplex PCR. The sample holds some 120,000 clones, roughly 85% seen once. A word on this clone: Its target is not known.

Deletions cut 1 base from V and 4 bases from J, with 11 bases between. From germline, CDR1 is SGHVS and CDR2 FNYEAQ. The CDR3 is made up of 15 amino acids. The material was peripheral blood, obtained on day 0 of MenACWY control vaccination. The clonotype comes from an adult in good health. The V gene is TRBV7-6, the J gene TRBJ1-5; the D is unclear. This chain's CDR3 is CASSLGLAANQPQHF. In DNA, the CDR3 is TGTGCCAGCAGCTTAGGATTGGCGGCGAATCAGCCCCAGCATTTT.